The rows below give T cell receptor beta chains drawn from one sample of a study of T cells in Graves' hyperthyroidism and ophthalmopathy. A single record per CDR3 protein comes from TCRdb applying MiXCR to the multiplex PCR reads. Here the sample spans 250,000 to 400,000 distinct CDR3 sequences, roughly 13% being singletons. The sequencing input was blood. The receptors shown here come from a middle-aged woman with Graves' ophthalmopathy. The CDR3 runs from the conserved cysteine through the conserved F or W.

V: TRBV6-1; J: TRBJ1-5; CDR3: CASSKIGQGSNQPQHF
V: TRBV3-1; J: TRBJ1-2; CDR3: CASSQERTPNFHGYTF
V: TRBV28; J: TRBJ1-5; CDR3: CASRSQGSQPQHF
V: TRBV7-2; J: TRBJ2-7; CDR3: CASSLGGFLSYEQYF
V: TRBV2; J: TRBJ1-6; CDR3: CASSEDRDSPLHF
V: TRBV12-3/TRBV12-4; J: TRBJ2-5; CDR3: CASSFLLGGESPVTQYF
V: TRBV7-8; J: TRBJ1-2; CDR3: CASSSADSILPDGYTF
V: TRBV10-2; J: TRBJ1-1; CDR3: CASSPPTGRNTEAFF
V: TRBV27; J: TRBJ2-3; CDR3: CASSLRRDSTDTQYF
V: TRBV20-1; J: TRBJ2-3; CDR3: CSARDIAGAITDTQYF
V: TRBV20-1; J: TRBJ1-5; CDR3: CSAREGQFISPQHF
V: TRBV20-1; J: TRBJ2-2; CDR3: CSARGTRRTGELFF
V: TRBV24-1; J: TRBJ2-7; CDR3: CATSPGQVGGQYF
V: TRBV12-3/TRBV12-4; J: TRBJ1-5; CDR3: CASSFRGGNQPQHF
V: TRBV7-2; J: TRBJ1-5; CDR3: CASSLTSGWNQPQHF
V: TRBV13; J: TRBJ2-3; CDR3: CASSLGLAGGSTDTQYF
V: TRBV12-3/TRBV12-4; J: TRBJ1-6; CDR3: CASSFVFNSPLHF
V: TRBV2; J: TRBJ2-4; CDR3: CASSETSPGQLAKNIQYF
V: TRBV11-2; J: TRBJ2-3; CDR3: CASSWGAGGRTDTQYF
V: TRBV11-2; J: TRBJ2-7; CDR3: CASSSRRVSYEQYF
V: TRBV19; J: TRBJ1-5; CDR3: CASSTPEGSNQPQHF
V: TRBV2; J: TRBJ2-1; CDR3: CASTNRDYNEQFF
V: TRBV5-5; J: TRBJ2-1; CDR3: CASSFPETDNEQFF
V: TRBV6-1; J: TRBJ1-3; CDR3: CASTLQGPYHSGNTIYF
V: TRBV4-1; J: TRBJ1-3; CDR3: CASSQGYRNSGNTIYF
V: TRBV29-1; J: TRBJ2-7; CDR3: CSVDISSGSREQYF
V: TRBV9; J: TRBJ2-2; CDR3: CASSVVGLGTGELFF
V: TRBV3-1; J: TRBJ1-1; CDR3: CASVRAGALNTEAFF
V: TRBV7-2; J: TRBJ1-6; CDR3: CASSLGGMQPSSLHF
V: TRBV11-2; J: TRBJ2-7; CDR3: CASSGVGQGAYEQYF
V: TRBV7-6; J: TRBJ2-5; CDR3: CAGSLGWRNQETQYF
V: TRBV2; J: TRBJ2-5; CDR3: CASSTAGKRQETQYF
V: TRBV27; J: TRBJ2-3; CDR3: CASSPWAETDTQYF
V: TRBV28; J: TRBJ2-5; CDR3: CASSQTSPETQYF
V: TRBV5-5; J: TRBJ1-4; CDR3: CASSLRHKDRVSEKLFF
V: TRBV27; J: TRBJ2-1; CDR3: CASSWGALTQLGNEQFF
V: TRBV20-1; J: TRBJ2-1; CDR3: CSAGSGGAYNEQFF
V: TRBV3-1; J: TRBJ2-5; CDR3: CASSLYEGVKETQHF
V: TRBV7-2; J: TRBJ2-7; CDR3: CASSFPGGNIYEQYF
V: TRBV27; J: TRBJ2-1; CDR3: CASSAHRGSSYNEQFF
V: TRBV5-4; J: TRBJ1-1; CDR3: CASRQGTGSNTEAFF
V: TRBV5-1; J: TRBJ2-5; CDR3: CASSLVGYIETQYF
V: TRBV7-8; J: TRBJ2-1; CDR3: CASSLDLGGLEQFF
V: TRBV20-1; J: TRBJ2-7; CDR3: CSARDVRDPLYEQYF
V: TRBV12-3/TRBV12-4; J: TRBJ1-5; CDR3: CASSLLAGGYQPQHF